Each of the 4 T cell receptor beta chains below was sequenced from the same sample in a study of cytomegalovirus exposure and HLA in healthy donors. PCR employed 60 Vbeta and 13 Jbeta primers. Assay: immunoSEQ multiplex PCR; the TCRdb copy retains only in-frame clones and omits some. The repertoire holds 200,000 or so clones, with over 75% as singletons. Sequenced input: PBMCs. Source of these receptors: a girl aged 2 to 9 in good health and CMV-seronegative.

The gene calls are TRBV6-1 and TRBJ2-3; 8 nucleotides match TRBD2. The V and J ends lost 5 bases and 2 bases, in that order; junction bases with no gene match: 6. The CDR3 has 15 amino acids. Looked up from germline, CDR1 is MNHNS and CDR2 is SASEGT. The CDR3 spells CASSLRGAYTDTQYF. The CDR3 nucleotides read TGTGCCAGCAGTTTGCGGGGGGCCTACACAGATACGCAGTATTTT.

This chain joins TRBV14 and TRBJ2-3; D is uncertain. Trimming took 1 base from V and 4 from J, leaving 12 bases between them. Germline V gives CDR1 SGHDN, CDR2 FVKESK. CDR3 length: 15 residues. The CDR3 sequence is CASSQGASGPDTQYF. CDR3 nucleotide sequence: TGTGCCAGCAGCCAAGGAGCCAGTGGGCCAGATACGCAGTATTTT.

V gene TRBV7-9 combines with J gene TRBJ2-7, with unresolved D. V was cut by 5 bases and J by 3 bases, with 14 bases left in between. Per the germline V gene, CDR1 is SEHNR and CDR2 is FQNEAQ (reference sequence). The CDR3 contains 14 residues. This chain's CDR3 is CASSARYINYEQYF. The CDR3 region has the DNA TGTGCCAGCAGCGCCCGGTATATAAACTACGAGCAGTACTTC.

This clone occurred a few times. The gene calls are TRBV7-2 and TRBJ2-1, with a tentative D call TRBD2 (6 bases). The CDR3 spans 14 residues. The germline V gene has CDR1 SGHTA and CDR2 FQGNSA. V was cut by 5 bases and J by 2 bases, with 10 bases left in between. CDR3 in amino acids: CASSPTRTYNEQFF. The DNA of the CDR3 is TGTGCCAGCAGCCCGACTAGAACCTACAATGAGCAGTTCTTC.